This T cell receptor (beta chain) comes out of a study of T cell responses to AZD1222 COVID-19 vaccine. General study results and limits: As reported, nearly half of all spike-specific TCRs target variant regions that are unmutated.

Data came from immunoSEQ multiplex PCR; TCRdb stores just in-frame clones and leaves some out. This sample has over 90,000 clones, with roughly 90% found just once. The CDR3 is 16 amino acids. After removal of 2 bases from V and 5 bases from J, the junction contained 4 bases not matched to a gene. Germline CDR1 reads SGHTA; CDR2 reads FQGTGA. This clone appeared once. Its antigen is not identified. The source is an adult who received the AZD1222 COVID-19 vaccine. The V gene is TRBV7-3, the J gene TRBJ2-3; TRBD2 matches at 13 bases. The sequencing here drew on peripheral blood, taken 28 days after the second AZD1222 dose. CDR3 nucleotide sequence: TGTGCCAGCAGCTTAGGACTAGCGGGAGTAGGAGATACGCAGTATTTT. This encodes CASSLGLAGVGDTQYF.